This is a list of T cell receptor beta chains from one sample in a study of cytomegalovirus exposure and HLA in healthy donors. TCRdb keeps only in-frame clones here, not all; method: immunoSEQ multiplex PCR. The sample records over 85,000 clones, around 77% being singletons. The sample comprised PBMCs. These receptors were taken from a middle-aged man in good health and CMV-seronegative. CDR3s include the opening cysteine and the closing phenylalanine or tryptophan. The order of the fields is J gene, D gene, clone size, CDR3 length, V gene, CDR3 protein, CDR3 DNA. D genes are given only for firm matches. A clone size is listed for some rows: how often the clone was seen (once, few, many), or a class if it is expanded.

TRBJ2-1 | NA | NA | 21 | TRBV12-1 | CASSSSEPGTPSPIVYNEQFF | TGTGCCAGCAGCTCCTCCGAGCCCGGGACACCTAGCCCAATCGTCTACAATGAGCAGTTCTTC
TRBJ2-3 | TRBD1 | NA | 15 | TRBV5-1 | CASSLGTGTTDTQYF | TGCGCCAGCAGCTTGGGGACAGGGACCACAGATACGCAGTATTTT
TRBJ1-2 | NA | NA | 15 | TRBV4-2 | CASSQGEGFGYGYTF | TGTGCCAGCAGCCAAGGGGAGGGGTTCGGCTATGGCTACACCTTC
TRBJ2-5 | TRBD1 | NA | 17 | TRBV28 | CASSGLWDRVAQETQYF | TGTGCCAGCAGTGGGTTATGGGACAGGGTCGCCCAAGAGACCCAGTACTTC
TRBJ2-2 | NA | NA | 15 | TRBV9 | CASSVAVERTGELFF | TGTGCCAGCAGCGTAGCGGTCGAACGGACCGGGGAGCTGTTTTTT
TRBJ1-2 | TRBD1 | NA | 15 | TRBV6-1 | CASRGTGNSNYGYTF | TGTGCCAGCAGAGGGACAGGCAACTCTAACTATGGCTACACCTTC
TRBJ2-1 | TRBD2 | NA | 14 | TRBV29-1 | CSAHLGGLGHEQFF | TGCAGCGCCCACCTGGGAGGACTAGGACATGAGCAGTTCTTC
TRBJ2-1 | NA | NA | 13 | TRBV11-2 | CASSLSSHNEQFF | TGTGCCAGCAGCTTGTCGAGTCACAATGAGCAGTTCTTC
TRBJ2-7 | TRBD1 | NA | 17 | TRBV27 | CASSSTGTGRRAYEQYF | TGTGCCAGCAGTTCCACGGGGACAGGGCGGAGGGCCTACGAGCAGTACTTC
TRBJ2-5 | NA | once | 14 | TRBV6-5 | CASSYTRTQETQYF | TGTGCCAGCAGTTATACGAGAACCCAAGAGACCCAGTACTTC
TRBJ2-3 | NA | NA | 13 | TRBV5-4 | CASSLTSTDTQYF | TGTGCCAGCAGCTTGACTAGCACAGATACGCAGTATTTT
TRBJ1-5 | NA | NA | 15 | TRBV27 | CASSQGQNSNQPQHF | TGTGCCAGCAGCCAGGGGCAGAATAGCAATCAGCCCCAGCATTTT
TRBJ1-2 | TRBD1 | NA | 14 | TRBV6-1 | CASSRSGTGHGYTF | TGTGCCAGCAGTAGATCCGGGACAGGGCATGGCTACACCTTC
TRBJ2-7 | NA | NA | 12 | TRBV5-1 | CASSLGRGEQYF | TGCGCCAGCAGCTTGGGTAGGGGCGAGCAGTACTTC
TRBJ1-2 | NA | NA | 15 | TRBV14 | CASSQDMNRNYGYTF | TGTGCCAGCAGCCAAGACATGAACAGAAACTATGGCTACACCTTC
TRBJ1-1 | TRBD1 | NA | 14 | TRBV2 | CASSDGRGDTEAFF | TGTGCCAGCAGTGATGGCAGGGGGGACACTGAAGCTTTCTTT
TRBJ2-2 | NA | NA | 13 | TRBV29-1 | CSDAPIPTGELFF | TGCAGCGACGCCCCTATACCCACCGGGGAGCTGTTTTTT
TRBJ1-5 | NA | NA | 13 | TRBV30 | CAWSEQGNQPQHF | TGTGCCTGGAGTGAGCAGGGGAATCAGCCCCAGCATTTT
TRBJ2-3 | TRBD2 | NA | 15 | TRBV11-2 | CASSSRGASTDTQYF | TGTGCCAGCAGCTCGCGGGGGGCTAGCACAGATACGCAGTATTTT
TRBJ2-1 | NA | NA | 12 | TRBV29-1 | CSVTAGPNEQFF | TGCAGCGTTACTGCAGGGCCGAATGAGCAGTTCTTC
TRBJ2-3 | TRBD2 | few | 17 | TRBV15 | CATSRELAGVSTDTQYF | TGTGCCACCAGCAGAGAGCTAGCGGGAGTAAGCACAGATACGCAGTATTTT
TRBJ2-1 | NA | NA | 11 | TRBV20-1 | CSARQYNEQFF | TGCAGTGCTAGACAATACAATGAGCAGTTCTTC
TRBJ2-2 | TRBD1 | few | 16 | TRBV10-3 | CAISALTGGKVGELFF | TGTGCCATCAGCGCCCTGACAGGGGGTAAGGTCGGGGAGCTGTTTTTT
TRBJ2-7 | TRBD2 | NA | 14 | TRBV25-1 | CASSEDGGSYEQYF | TGTGCCAGCAGTGAAGACGGCGGGAGCTACGAGCAGTACTTC
TRBJ2-3 | NA | NA | 17 | TRBV18 | CASGNLWREPSTDTQYF | TGTGCCAGCGGAAACTTATGGCGGGAACCGAGCACAGATACGCAGTATTTT
TRBJ2-7 | TRBD1 | once | 13 | TRBV30 | CAWSVTGGYEQYF | TGTGCCTGGAGCGTGACAGGGGGGTACGAGCAGTACTTC
TRBJ2-1 | TRBD2 | once | 15 | TRBV27 | CASSLGAGGQNEQFF | TGTGCCAGCAGTTTGGGAGCGGGGGGGCAAAATGAGCAGTTCTTC
TRBJ1-1 | NA | few | 16 | TRBV30 | CAWSVGGVKVNTEAFF | TGTGCCTGGAGTGTAGGAGGGGTAAAGGTGAACACTGAAGCTTTCTTT
TRBJ2-1 | TRBD2 | NA | 17 | TRBV25-1 | CASSGGLAGGSYNEQFF | TGTGCCAGCAGTGGGGGACTAGCGGGAGGCTCCTACAATGAGCAGTTCTTC